Presented here are 4 T cell receptor beta chains from one specimen sequenced in a study of blood T cell repertoires in COVID-19. The repertoire was sequenced with immunoSEQ multiplex PCR; TCRdb's copy has only in-frame clones and lacks some. The sample has roughly 25,000 clones, approximately 66% seen once. The specimen sequenced was peripheral blood. The receptors originated from a man in his 60s with active or convalescent COVID-19.

A single count supports this clone. The same CDR3 can be traced to other DNA sequences in this sample. The V gene is TRBV30, the J gene TRBJ2-7; D is unclear. The V end lost 5 bases, the J end lost 1 base, and 6 bases lay between the germline ends. The CDR3 totals 11 residues. Per germline, CDR1 GTSNPN and CDR2 SVGIG (reference sequence). CDR3 in amino acids: CAWGRSYEQYF. Here the CDR3 DNA reads TGTGCCTGGGGCAGATCCTACGAGCAGTACTTC. The whole variable domain, filled in from reference TRBV30 and TRBJ2-7, reads SQTIHQWPATLVQPVGSPLSLECTVEGTSNPNLYWYRQAAGRGLQLLFYSVGIGQISSEVPQNLSASRPQDRQFILSSKKLLLSDSGFYLCAWGRSYEQYFGPGTRLTVT.

This clone was counted between two and nine times. The chain joins TRBV18 to TRBJ2-7; weak D call: TRBD2 (6 bases). The CDR3 covers 13 residues. Trimming removed 6 bases at V and 1 base at J, with 10 bases between. Germline V gene data show CDR1 as KGHSH and CDR2 as LQKENI. CDR3 protein: CASSTGLSYEQYF. CDR3 bases: TGTGCCAGCTCTACGGGACTTTCCTACGAGCAGTACTTC.

V and J are TRBV9 and TRBJ1-1; a possible D gene is TRBD1 (5 bases). The CDR3 runs to 14 residues. V was shortened by 0 bases and J by 3 bases, with 9 bases between the two germline ends. Germline V gene lookup returns CDR1 SGDLS and CDR2 YYNGEE. The CDR3 sequence is CASSVGRDDTEAFF. The CDR3 bases are TGTGCCAGCAGCGTAGGCAGGGATGACACTGAAGCTTTCTTT.

The chain joins TRBV11-3 to TRBJ1-2; a weak D match, TRBD1 (5 bases). Germline V gene data show CDR1 as SGHNT and CDR2 as YENEEA. The V end lost 0 bases, the J end lost 7 bases, and 9 bases lay between the germline ends. This CDR3 is 13 amino acids long. DNA for the CDR3: TGTGCCAGCAGCTTAGATCCCGGGGGTGGCTACACCTTC. It yields the protein CASSLDPGGGYTF.